Listed below are T cell receptor beta chains from one sample, sequenced in a study of T cell responses to AZD1222 COVID-19 vaccine. Measured with immunoSEQ multiplex PCR; TCRdb has only the in-frame clones, and not every one. The repertoire includes under 95,000 clones, around nine tenths of them detected once, and over 2% sits in the top ten. The specimen comprised peripheral blood, sampled on day 0 of AZD1222 vaccination. The receptors here all came from an adult in good health. Each CDR3 is given with its conserved first and last residue. The order of the fields is J gene, clone size, V gene, D gene, CDR3 DNA, CDR3 protein. D genes are given only for firm matches. Expanded clones get a size class; other rows say once, few or many, or leave the size out.

>TRBJ2-3|once|TRBV10-2|-
TGCGCCAGCAGTGATCTCAGAGGTCTAGTGGATGCAGATACGCAGTATTTT
CASSDLRGLVDADTQYF
>TRBJ1-2|-|TRBV6-6|TRBD1
TGTGCCAGCAGTTACCCGGACAGGCCCACCTTC
CASSYPDRPTF
>TRBJ2-7|-|TRBV13|-
TGTGCCAGCAGCTTAAGGGGGAATAGCGGATCTCCCTACGAGCAGTACTTC
CASSLRGNSGSPYEQYF
>TRBJ1-2|-|TRBV30|-
TGTGCCTGGAGCCTCATCTTTAACTATGGCTACACCTTC
CAWSLIFNYGYTF
>TRBJ2-5|-|TRBV3-1/TRBV3-2|TRBD2
TGTGCCAGCAGCCTTTCGGGGGTGATTGGACTAGCGCGAGAGACCCAGTACTTC
CASSLSGVIGLARETQYF
>TRBJ1-1|-|TRBV6-5|-
TGTGCCAGCAGTTACTCATCCCGGAAGGGACACACTGAAGCTTTCTTT
CASSYSSRKGHTEAFF
>TRBJ2-7|-|TRBV6-2/TRBV6-3|-
TGTGCCAGCAGTTACCAGCCCCTTAGTCCTACCTACGAGCAGTACTTC
CASSYQPLSPTYEQYF
>TRBJ1-6|once|TRBV18|-
TGTGCCAGCTCAACAAGCTATAATTCACCCCTCCACTTT
CASSTSYNSPLHF
>TRBJ2-7|-|TRBV6-1|TRBD1
TGTGCCAGCAGTGAAGTTATGGGTGGACAGGGGGCGGACGAGCAGTACTTC
CASSEVMGGQGADEQYF
>TRBJ2-3|-|TRBV7-2|TRBD2
TGTGCCAGCAGCTTAGTCGGGGGGGCATCTACAGATACGCAGTATTTT
CASSLVGGASTDTQYF
>TRBJ1-1|-|TRBV20-1|-
TGCAGTGCTAGAGACAACCTATGGGCTTTCTTT
CSARDNLWAFF
>TRBJ2-3|-|TRBV5-1|-
TGCGCCAGCGGCACAGATTCCGGAGATACGCAGTATTTT
CASGTDSGDTQYF
>TRBJ1-5|-|TRBV12-5|-
TGTGCTAGTGGTTTGGTGGGGGAAGGCAATCAGCCCCAGCATTTT
CASGLVGEGNQPQHF
>TRBJ1-1|once|TRBV5-4|-
TGTGCCAGCAGCTTGGGGTCAGGGTTGGCGAACACTGAAGCTTTCTTT
CASSLGSGLANTEAFF
>TRBJ1-1|-|TRBV5-5|-
TGTGCCAGCAGCTTGCTTCCGAACACTGAAGCTTTCTTT
CASSLLPNTEAFF
>TRBJ2-5|once|TRBV30|-
TGTGCCTGCGGGACCGGAGGGGAGACCCAGTACTTC
CACGTGGETQYF
>TRBJ2-2|-|TRBV29-1|-
TGCAGCGTTGTGGTTAGCAGGAACACCGGGGAGCTGTTTTTT
CSVVVSRNTGELFF
>TRBJ1-1|-|TRBV6-1|-
TGTGCCAGCAGTGAAACAGGGCGGGGGACTGAAGCTTTCTTT
CASSETGRGTEAFF
>TRBJ1-2|-|TRBV25-1|-
TGTGCCAGCAAGAACAGGGCGGGCTATGGCTACACCTTC
CASKNRAGYGYTF
>TRBJ2-5|-|TRBV11-2|-
TGTGCCAGCAGCCCAGGACAGGTCGGGGGGGAGACCCAGTACTTC
CASSPGQVGGETQYF
>TRBJ2-5|-|TRBV7-2|-
TGTGCCAGCGGGGGAGAGACCCAGTACTTC
CASGGETQYF
>TRBJ1-4|-|TRBV27|TRBD1
TGTGCCAGCAGTTTAAATCGAGGGGGCAATGAAAAACTGTTTTTT
CASSLNRGGNEKLFF
>TRBJ2-1|-|TRBV2|TRBD2
TGTGCCAGCAGTGAAGCGCGGGAGGGGGGACGGTTCTTC
CASSEAREGGRFF
>TRBJ2-3|-|TRBV6-5|-
TGTGCCTCGGGGATCCCAGATACGCAGTATTTT
CASGIPDTQYF
>TRBJ2-3|-|TRBV10-3|-
TGTGCCATCACGCCCATTAGCGGAACTAGCACAGATACGCAGTATTTT
CAITPISGTSTDTQYF
>TRBJ2-1|-|TRBV5-1|TRBD2
TGCGCCAGCAGCCCAGGGAGGGTTCTATCTTCCAATGAGCAGTTCTTC
CASSPGRVLSSNEQFF
>TRBJ1-1|-|TRBV14|-
TGTGCCAGCAGCCAAGATATGGGGACGGCCATAAACACTGAAGCTTTCTTT
CASSQDMGTAINTEAFF
>TRBJ1-5|-|TRBV5-1|-
TGCGCCAGCAGCTTGTCCGGGGAAGGATGGCAGCCCCAGCATTTT
CASSLSGEGWQPQHF
>TRBJ1-5|-|TRBV19|-
TGTGCCAGTGAAGGTGTGCAGGGGTGGCAGCCCCAGCATTTT
CASEGVQGWQPQHF
>TRBJ1-1|-|TRBV19|-
TGTGCCAGTAGTATAGCAGTGAACACTGAAGCTTTCTTT
CASSIAVNTEAFF
>TRBJ1-5|-|TRBV5-6|-
TGTGCCAGCAGCCAAACCGGGAGGCGGTCTCAGCCCCAGCATTTT
CASSQTGRRSQPQHF
>TRBJ2-7|once|TRBV7-2|-
TGTGCCAGCAGCTTAGGACGAGGCTACGAGCAGTACTTC
CASSLGRGYEQYF
>TRBJ2-6|few|TRBV7-6|-
TGTGCCAGCAGCCACTCAGACAGTTCATCTGGGGCCAACGTCCTGACTTTC
CASSHSDSSSGANVLTF
>TRBJ1-2|-|TRBV4-3|TRBD1
TGCGCCAGCAGCCCGGGGACAGGCGTCTATGGCTACACCTTC
CASSPGTGVYGYTF
>TRBJ2-4|-|TRBV5-1|-
TGCGCCAGCAGCCTAGGCCTAGCCAAAAACATTCAGTACTTC
CASSLGLAKNIQYF
>TRBJ1-4|once|TRBV18|TRBD1
TGTGCCAGCTCAGGGGGGACAGGTGAAAAACTGTTTTTT
CASSGGTGEKLFF
>TRBJ2-1|-|TRBV9|-
TGTGCCAGCAGCGCACCGAGAGGGGCCCCCCGAGACAATGAGCAGTTCTTC
CASSAPRGAPRDNEQFF
>TRBJ2-2|few|TRBV18|TRBD2
TGTGCCAGCTCACCCGGACTAGCGGGGGTGACGAACACCGGGGAGCTGTTTTTT
CASSPGLAGVTNTGELFF
>TRBJ2-7|-|TRBV5-6|TRBD1
TGTGCCAGCAGCCAACCGGGACAGGTAAAGGACTTC
CASSQPGQVKDF
>TRBJ2-2|-|TRBV19|TRBD2
TGTGCCAGTAGTATCACGGGGGGATTCGGGGCCGGGGAGCTGTTTTTT
CASSITGGFGAGELFF
>TRBJ2-7|-|TRBV18|-
TGTGCCAGCTCACCGAAGACTAGTCGCACCAATGGGGAGCAGTACTTC
CASSPKTSRTNGEQYF
>TRBJ1-2|-|TRBV30|-
TGTGCCTGGGGTAGCATAAACTATGGCTACACCTTC
CAWGSINYGYTF
>TRBJ2-2|-|TRBV10-3|TRBD2
TGTGCCATCAGAGCGGGGGGGCTCACCGGGGAGCTGTTTTTT
CAIRAGGLTGELFF
>TRBJ2-7|-|TRBV14|TRBD1
TGTGCCAGCAGCCGTAGGACAGGGGCCACCTACGAGCAGTACTTC
CASSRRTGATYEQYF
>TRBJ1-2|-|TRBV5-5|-
TGTGCCAGCAGCTTGGTTGGGACGAAGGGCGGCGGTGGCTACACCTTC
CASSLVGTKGGGGYTF
>TRBJ2-1|-|TRBV19|TRBD1
TGTGCCAGTAGACCTCGGACAGGCTACAATGAGCAGTTCTTC
CASRPRTGYNEQFF
>TRBJ1-5|once|TRBV6-6|-
TGTGCCAGCACCGGAATGGGTCAGCCCCAGCATTTT
CASTGMGQPQHF
>TRBJ2-7|-|TRBV29-1|TRBD2
TGCAGCGTTGATCTAGCGGGAGTAAACGAGCAGTACTTC
CSVDLAGVNEQYF
>TRBJ2-4|-|TRBV2|-
TGTGCCAGCAGTGGCGGGATAGCCAAAAACATTCAGTACTTC
CASSGGIAKNIQYF
>TRBJ2-2|many|TRBV6-4|TRBD2
TGTGCCAGCAGTGACGGGACTAGCGGGGACCTCGGGGAGCTGTTTTTT
CASSDGTSGDLGELFF
>TRBJ1-1|-|TRBV7-2|-
TGTGCCAGCAGCTTCCACTCGATGGGGGGGTTGGGGACTGAAGCTTTCTTT
CASSFHSMGGLGTEAFF
>TRBJ2-7|-|TRBV10-1|TRBD2
TGCGCCAGCAGTGAGTCGGGACTAGCGCCTTCCTACGAGCAGTACTTC
CASSESGLAPSYEQYF
>TRBJ1-1|few|TRBV11-2|TRBD1
TGTGCCAGCAGCCCCGGACAGGGAAGCACTGAAGCTTTCTTT
CASSPGQGSTEAFF
>TRBJ1-3|-|TRBV6-5|-
TGTGCCAGCAGTCCCCGACAGATAAACACCATATATTTT
CASSPRQINTIYF
>TRBJ1-5|-|TRBV24-1|TRBD1
TGTGCCACCAGTGACCCTACGACAGGGGGCAATCAGCCCCAGCATTTT
CATSDPTTGGNQPQHF